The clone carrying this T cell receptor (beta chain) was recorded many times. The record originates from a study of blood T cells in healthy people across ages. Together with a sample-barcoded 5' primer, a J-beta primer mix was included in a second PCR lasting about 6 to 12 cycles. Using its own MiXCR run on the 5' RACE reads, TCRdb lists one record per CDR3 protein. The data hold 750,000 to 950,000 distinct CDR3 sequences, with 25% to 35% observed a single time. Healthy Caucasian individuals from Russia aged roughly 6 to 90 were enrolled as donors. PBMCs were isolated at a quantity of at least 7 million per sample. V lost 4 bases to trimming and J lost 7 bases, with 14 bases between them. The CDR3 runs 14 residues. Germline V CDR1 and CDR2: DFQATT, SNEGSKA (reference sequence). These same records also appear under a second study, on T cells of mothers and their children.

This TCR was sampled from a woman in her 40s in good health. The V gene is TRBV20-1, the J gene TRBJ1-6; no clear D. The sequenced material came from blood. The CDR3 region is CSATTTIRNSPLHF. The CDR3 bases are TGCAGTGCTACGACGACAATCAGGAATTCACCCCTCCACTTT.